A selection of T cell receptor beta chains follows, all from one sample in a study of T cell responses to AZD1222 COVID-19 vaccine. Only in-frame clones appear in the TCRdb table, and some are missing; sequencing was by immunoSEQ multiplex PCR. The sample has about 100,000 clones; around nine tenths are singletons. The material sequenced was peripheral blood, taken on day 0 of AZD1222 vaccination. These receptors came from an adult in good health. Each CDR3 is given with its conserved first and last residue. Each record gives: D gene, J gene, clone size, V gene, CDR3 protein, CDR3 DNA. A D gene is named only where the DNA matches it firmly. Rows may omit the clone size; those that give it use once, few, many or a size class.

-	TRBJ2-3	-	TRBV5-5	CASSARGGRGADTQYF	TGTGCCAGCAGCGCCCGGGGCGGCAGGGGGGCAGATACGCAGTATTTT
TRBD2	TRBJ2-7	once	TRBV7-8	CASSLASGGGIYEQYF	TGTGCCAGCAGCTTAGCGAGCGGGGGAGGAATCTACGAGCAGTACTTC
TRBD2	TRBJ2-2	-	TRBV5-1	CASSLNAGGTGELFF	TGCGCCAGCAGCTTGAATGCGGGGGGTACCGGGGAGCTGTTTTTT
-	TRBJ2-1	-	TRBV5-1	CASSFREPNEQFF	TGCGCCAGCAGCTTTCGGGAGCCCAATGAGCAGTTCTTC
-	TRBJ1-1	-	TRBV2	CASSDGWDASEAFF	TGTGCCAGCAGTGACGGGTGGGATGCTTCTGAAGCTTTCTTT
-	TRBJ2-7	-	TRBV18	CASSPVFRRADEQYF	TGTGCCAGCTCACCAGTCTTCCGCCGCGCTGACGAGCAGTACTTC
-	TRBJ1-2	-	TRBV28	CASSSGTRGNTF	TGTGCCAGCAGCTCCGGGACACGGGGGAACACCTTC
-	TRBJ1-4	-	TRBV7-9	CASSPPTPGRVYEKLFF	TGTGCCAGCAGCCCCCCCACACCGGGACGGGTCTATGAAAAACTGTTTTTT
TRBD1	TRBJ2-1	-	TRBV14	CASSWDRGSEQFF	TGTGCCAGCAGCTGGGACAGGGGGAGTGAGCAGTTCTTC
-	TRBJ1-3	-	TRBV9	CASSADVGSSGNTIYF	TGTGCCAGCAGCGCAGACGTTGGGAGCTCTGGAAACACCATATATTTT
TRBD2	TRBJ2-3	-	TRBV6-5	CASSYSGLAADTQYF	TGTGCCAGCAGTTACTCGGGACTAGCGGCAGATACGCAGTATTTT
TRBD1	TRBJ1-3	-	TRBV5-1	CASSPTGNGNTIYF	TGCGCCAGCAGCCCGACAGGGAATGGAAACACCATATATTTT
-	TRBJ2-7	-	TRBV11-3	CASSLLASSYEQYF	TGTGCCAGCAGCTTACTAGCTTCCTCCTACGAGCAGTACTTC
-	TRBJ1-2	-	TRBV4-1	CASSQGWDIANYGYTF	TGCGCCAGCAGCCAAGGGTGGGACATTGCTAACTATGGCTACACCTTC
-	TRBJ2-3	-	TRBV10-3	CAISTPPTDTQYF	TGTGCCATCAGCACCCCCCCCACAGATACGCAGTATTTT
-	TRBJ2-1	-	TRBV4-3	CASSQVQRVGNEQFF	TGCGCCAGCAGCCAAGTGCAGCGGGTGGGCAATGAGCAGTTCTTC
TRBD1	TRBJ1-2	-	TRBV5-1	CASSPGGQGVGYGYTF	TGCGCCAGCAGCCCGGGCGGTCAGGGGGTAGGCTATGGCTACACCTTC
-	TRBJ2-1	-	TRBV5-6	CASSRAFYNEQFF	TGTGCCAGCAGTCGGGCGTTCTACAATGAGCAGTTCTTC
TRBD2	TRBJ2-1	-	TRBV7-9	CASSRTSGGQYQNEQFF	TGTGCCAGCAGCCGGACTAGCGGGGGGCAATACCAAAATGAGCAGTTCTTC
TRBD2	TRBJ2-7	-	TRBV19	CASSNIAGIEQYF	TGTGCCAGTAGCAACATAGCGGGGATAGAGCAGTACTTC
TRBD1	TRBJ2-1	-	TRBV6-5	CASRAGTGALNEQFF	TGTGCCAGCAGGGCAGGGACAGGGGCCCTCAATGAGCAGTTCTTC
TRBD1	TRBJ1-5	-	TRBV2	CASSTGTVNQPQHF	TGTGCCAGCAGCACCGGGACAGTCAATCAGCCCCAGCATTTT
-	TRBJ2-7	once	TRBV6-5	CASSYISDYEQYF	TGTGCCAGCAGTTATATCAGCGACTACGAGCAGTACTTC
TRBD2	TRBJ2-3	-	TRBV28	CASSFPPSGGADTQYF	TGTGCCAGCAGTTTCCCGCCTAGCGGGGGGGCAGATACGCAGTATTTT
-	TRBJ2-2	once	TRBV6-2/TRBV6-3	CASSPIIGGTGELFF	TGTGCCAGCAGTCCGATTATAGGCGGAACCGGGGAGCTGTTTTTT
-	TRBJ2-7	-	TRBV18	CASSPKGGSSYEQYF	TGTGCCAGCTCACCAAAGGGGGGGAGCTCCTACGAGCAGTACTTC
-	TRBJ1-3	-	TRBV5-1	CASSLVPLPGNTIYF	TGCGCCAGCAGCTTGGTCCCTCTGCCCGGAAACACCATATATTTT
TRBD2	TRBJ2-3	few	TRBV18	CASSPRPSGRDTQYF	TGTGCCAGCTCACCACGCCCTAGCGGGAGGGATACGCAGTATTTT
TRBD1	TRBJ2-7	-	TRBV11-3	CASSLRDRGPEQYF	TGTGCCAGCAGCCTCCGGGACAGGGGGCCCGAGCAGTACTTC
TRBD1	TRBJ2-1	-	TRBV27	CASSLSGTGAYNEQFF	TGTGCCAGCAGTTTATCCGGGACAGGGGCCTACAATGAGCAGTTCTTC
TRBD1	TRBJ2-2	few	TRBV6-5	CASRTGAGELFF	TGTGCCAGCAGGACAGGGGCCGGGGAGCTGTTTTTT
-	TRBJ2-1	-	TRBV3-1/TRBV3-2	CASSQDTFLRQGEQFF	TGTGCCAGCAGCCAAGATACATTCCTCCGACAAGGTGAGCAGTTCTTC
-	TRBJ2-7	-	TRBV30	CARGTGDGYEQYF	TGTGCTCGGGGGACCGGGGACGGTTACGAGCAGTACTTC
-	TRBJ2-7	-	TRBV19	CASSGSAMPFSYEQYF	TGTGCCAGTTCCGGTAGCGCCATGCCTTTTTCTTACGAGCAGTACTTC
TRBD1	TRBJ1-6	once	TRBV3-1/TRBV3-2	CASSHGQARINSPLHF	TGTGCCAGCAGCCACGGACAGGCCAGAATTAATTCACCCCTCCACTTT